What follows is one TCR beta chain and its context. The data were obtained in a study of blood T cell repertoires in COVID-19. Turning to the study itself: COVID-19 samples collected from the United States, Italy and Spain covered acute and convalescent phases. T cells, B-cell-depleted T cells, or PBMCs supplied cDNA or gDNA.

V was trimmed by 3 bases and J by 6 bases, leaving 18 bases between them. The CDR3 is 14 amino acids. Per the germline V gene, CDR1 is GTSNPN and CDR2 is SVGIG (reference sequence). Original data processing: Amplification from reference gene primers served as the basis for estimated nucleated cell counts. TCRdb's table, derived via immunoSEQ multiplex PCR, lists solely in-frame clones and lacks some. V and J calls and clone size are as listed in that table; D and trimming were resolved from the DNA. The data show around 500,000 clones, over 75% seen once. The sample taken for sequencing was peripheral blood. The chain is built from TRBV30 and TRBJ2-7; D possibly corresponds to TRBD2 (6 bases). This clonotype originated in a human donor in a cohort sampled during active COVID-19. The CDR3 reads CAWRRGGPMGEQYF. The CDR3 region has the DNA TGTGCCTGGAGAAGAGGAGGGCCGATGGGCGAGCAGTACTTC.